This T cell receptor beta chain was sequenced for a study of OX40 agonist ivuxolimab in advanced cancers. On the study more broadly: A male proportion of more than 75% was recorded, with mean age around 64 years and range roughly 23 to 79. Past anti-PD-1, anti-PD-L1 or anti-CTLA-4 therapy was accepted, and 35% to 45% had received some. General study findings and limits: The expanded peripheral T cells' antigen specificity was not determined.

The V and J ends lost 9 bases and 5 bases respectively, with 14 bases between them. The germline V gene has CDR1 LNHDA and CDR2 SQIVND (reference sequence). This CDR3 has 13 residues. About this clone: Its antigen is unknown.

Generated by immunoSEQ multiplex PCR, the TCRdb table keeps only in-frame clones and is missing some. The top ten hold 6.5% to 8% of the sample, which has about 40,000 clones, 82% seen once. The sequencing here drew on CD4+ or CD8+ T cells sorted from blood, taken in a trial of the OX40 agonist ivuxolimab. V and J are TRBV19 and TRBJ1-3, with D perhaps matching TRBD1 (5 bases). This TCR was recovered from an adult with an advanced solid tumor such as melanoma, head and neck, liver or kidney cancer. CDR3 sequence reads: CASMVGDRNTIYF. CDR3 DNA: TGTGCCAGCATGGTAGGGGATAGAAACACCATATATTTT.